A selection of T cell receptor beta chains follows, all from one sample in a study of T-cell memory formation after mild COVID-19. Via MiXCR, TCRdb re-called the 5' RACE reads, giving one row per CDR3 protein. The sample holds 140,000 or so distinct CDR3 sequences, roughly 6.2% seen once. Sequenced input: PBMCs or a T cell subset sorted from them (not recorded which). The origin of the receptors is an adult woman who had mild COVID-19 (a few samples of this study predate the infection). Cell type and time point are not known. CDR3s include the opening cysteine and the closing phenylalanine or tryptophan. Where a row states a size, it is once, few, many or the class of an expanded clone; other rows omit it.

CDR3 | size | V
CATSEELGDNEQFF | - | TRBV24-1
CSALSTSGLGQETQYF | - | TRBV20-1
CSARGTYNEQFF | few | TRBV20-1
CSAPTWETQYF | many | TRBV20-1
CASSASAYINEQFF | few | TRBV19
CASSLTKGDEQYF | few | TRBV7-3
CASSPASNYGYTF | - | TRBV5-6
CASNRKGSMAYEQYF | - | TRBV27
CASSFGSRGAVDAGRETQYF | many | TRBV6-6
CASSLRGGDNSPLHF | few | TRBV5-1
CASSYSVGGEQFF | - | TRBV6-6
CASSLKGQTSTDTQYF | few | TRBV12-3/TRBV12-4
CSAKSGSNIQYF | many | TRBV20-1
CACSGGPTNEKLFF | few | TRBV7-2
CASSLLGGYNEKLFF | many | TRBV11-3
CASGRRTHQPEAFF | - | TRBV12-3/TRBV12-4
CASSSNPTGGVTDTQYF | many | TRBV7-6
CASSLWSASTDTQYF | many | TRBV12-3/TRBV12-4
CASSKMGGRSTGELFF | many | TRBV12-3/TRBV12-4
CSARDQGAGELFF | few | TRBV20-1
CASSQTSDRVSIDTEAFF | - | TRBV4-2
CAWSKNLNYGYTF | many | TRBV30
CASSQGKGTYEQYF | many | TRBV4-1
CAIAGTPSYEQYF | many | TRBV10-3
CASSWGGDSAEAFF | many | TRBV7-9
CSARQDSNQPQHF | - | TRBV20-1
CASRPGGGSSYNEQFF | many | TRBV25-1
CASSVGGNVVGELFF | many | TRBV5-6
CASSLATGTGYTF | few | TRBV5-6
CASSPYFGQGNYGYTF | - | TRBV18